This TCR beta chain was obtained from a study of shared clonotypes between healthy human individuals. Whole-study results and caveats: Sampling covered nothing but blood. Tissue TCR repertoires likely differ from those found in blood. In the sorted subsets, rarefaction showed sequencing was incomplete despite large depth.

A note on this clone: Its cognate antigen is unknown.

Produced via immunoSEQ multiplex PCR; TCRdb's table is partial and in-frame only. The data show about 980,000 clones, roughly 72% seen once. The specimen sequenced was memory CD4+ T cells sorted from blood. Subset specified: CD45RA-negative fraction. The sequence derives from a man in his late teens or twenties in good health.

DNA for the CDR3: TGTGCCAGCGCCGACCGGGGGCCTTACACAGATACGCAGTATTTT. This translates into CASADRGPYTDTQYF. V and J are TRBV5-8 and TRBJ2-3; D is possibly TRBD1 or TRBD2 (6 bases each). Looked up from germline, CDR1 is SGHTS and CDR2 is YDEGEE. Between the trimmed V and J ends, which lost 7 bases and 2 bases, there was a span of 17 bases. The CDR3 contains 15 residues.